One sample yielded the 13 T cell receptor beta chains listed below, sequenced in a study of T-cell reconstitution after alpha-beta-depleted transplantation in children. Preparing the TCRbeta library involved the use of unique molecular identifiers. TCRdb reprocessed the PCR reads via MiXCR and lists one record per CDR3 protein. The sample consists of about 440,000 distinct CDR3 sequences, about 40% of them appearing once. The source material was PBMCs, sampled before TCRalphabeta/CD19-depleted stem cell transplant. The receptors here all came from a girl aged 2-10 years with aplastic anemia, due to receive a stem cell transplant.

Only a few counts were recorded for this clonotype. J is TRBJ2-1 and V is TRBV7-2; no clear D. The length of the CDR3 is 13 residues. Germline CDR1 is SGHTA and CDR2 is FQGNSA. The V and J ends lost 3 bases and 5 bases respectively, with 8 bases between them. The CDR3 nucleotides are TGTGCCAGCAGCTTCCCCGGCAACAATGAGCAGTTCTTC. Amino acid sequence: CASSFPGNNEQFF.

This clonotype has ten or more counts. V gene TRBV5-1 combines with J gene TRBJ2-5; D unclear. CDR1 SGHRS and CDR2 YFSETQ come from the germline V gene. This CDR3 contains 12 residues. Between the trimmed V and J ends, which lost 4 bases and 5 bases, there was a span of 9 bases. This CDR3 reads CASSITVETQYF. CDR3 in DNA: TGCGCCAGCAGCATCACGGTGGAGACCCAGTACTTC.

Written as DNA, the CDR3 is TGTGCCAGCAGCCCACAAGGGGCCAGGCGTGCTAATCAGCCCCAGCATTTT. It encodes CASSPQGARRANQPQHF. The chain carries TRBV6-1 and TRBJ1-5, with D perhaps TRBD1 (5 bases). Trimming pared 6 bases from V and 4 bases from J, leaving 22 bases between. The CDR3 totals 17 residues. Germline V lookup: CDR1 MNHNS, CDR2 SASEGT.

This chain connects TRBV7-9 to TRBJ2-3; D unclear. Germline assignment: CDR1 SEHNR and CDR2 FQNEAQ (reference sequence). The CDR3 contains 10 residues. Between the trimmed V and J ends, which lost 5 bases and 6 bases, there was a span of 3 bases. The CDR3 DNA sequence: TGTGCCAGCAGCCGGGATACGCAGTATTTT. This sequence encodes CASSRDTQYF.

The chain couples TRBV20-1 to TRBJ2-7; D possibly matches TRBD1 or TRBD2 (5 bases each). V was shortened by 0 bases and J by 1 base, with 16 bases between the two germline ends. The germline CDR1 and CDR2 sequences are DFQATT and SNEGSKA (reference sequence). The CDR3 is 16 amino acids. The CDR3: CSARDPRPGRSYEQYF. The CDR3 coding sequence is TGCAGTGCTAGAGATCCACGTCCGGGACGGTCCTACGAGCAGTACTTC.

The table lists this clonotype with a few counts. DNA for the CDR3: TGTGCCACCAGCAGTAAACGGGAGGGTAGCAATGAGCAGTTCTTC. Its translation: CATSSKREGSNEQFF. The chain couples TRBV15 to TRBJ2-1, with 8 bases matching TRBD2. V lost 3 bases to trimming and J lost 6 bases; unmatched junction nucleotides: 7. The CDR3 is made up of 15 amino acids. Germline V CDR1 and CDR2: LNHNV, YYDKDF (reference sequence).

The J gene is TRBJ2-1, the V gene TRBV5-4; perhaps TRBD1 as D (5 bases). Germline V gives CDR1 SGHNT, CDR2 YYREEE (reference sequence). This CDR3 has 16 residues. V lost 3 bases, J lost 4 bases, and 17 bases lay in between. CDR3 loop: CASSSRVAGQYNEQFF. The CDR3 DNA reads as TGTGCCAGCAGCTCACGGGTCGCAGGGCAGTACAATGAGCAGTTCTTC.

The chain uses TRBV5-6 and TRBJ1-1; a weak D match, TRBD1 (5 bases). The CDR3 has 15 residues. Germline-derived CDR1 and CDR2 are SGHDT and YYEEEE. V shed 4 bases and J shed 0 bases, with 13 bases lying between them. CDR3 sequence reads: CASSPQAGLNTEAFF. The CDR3 region has the DNA TGTGCCAGCAGCCCTCAAGCAGGGTTGAACACTGAAGCTTTCTTT.

This clonotype has just a few counts. This chain connects TRBV7-9 to TRBJ2-3; D possibly corresponds to TRBD1 (6 bases). Germline CDR1 reads SEHNR; CDR2 reads FQNEAQ (reference sequence). The CDR3 has 13 residues. V was trimmed by 4 bases and J by 5 bases, leaving 10 bases between them. The DNA of the CDR3 is TGTGCCAGCAGCTCAGGGGTTCGAGATACGCAGTATTTT. This translates into CASSSGVRDTQYF.

The CDR3 DNA reads TGTGCCAGCAGCACCCGACAGGGGATGAATGAGCAGTTCTTC. It yields the protein CASSTRQGMNEQFF. The chain uses TRBV11-3 and TRBJ2-1; TRBD1 matches at 8 bases. The germline V gene has CDR1 SGHNT and CDR2 YENEEA. There are 14 residues in the CDR3. The trim removed 5 bases at V and 7 bases at J, leaving 7 bases unmatched.

This chain links TRBV20-1 with TRBJ2-4; TRBD1 matches at 9 bases. The trim removed 5 bases at V and 4 bases at J, leaving 6 bases unmatched. Per germline, CDR1 DFQATT and CDR2 SNEGSKA (reference sequence). This CDR3 is built from 14 residues. CDR3 in DNA: TGCAGTGCTGCCCCGGGACAGGGTAAAAACATTCAGTACTTC. Protein sequence: CSAAPGQGKNIQYF.

In this sample, this clonotype turned up a few times. The chain links TRBV4-1 to TRBJ2-7; the D is unclear. The CDR3 contains 16 residues. CDR1 is MGHRA and CDR2 is YSYEKL in the germline V gene. Trimming removed 4 bases from V and 2 bases from J, with 18 bases in between. The CDR3 nucleotides read TGCGCCAGCAGCCCTAGTTTGGACGGATTCGCCTACGAGCAGTACTTC. This sequence encodes CASSPSLDGFAYEQYF.

The sample holds a few counts of this clonotype. This sequence joins TRBV27 and TRBJ2-3; TRBD2 aligns across 10 bases. The CDR3 totals 16 residues. V trimming: 8 bases; J trimming: 3 bases; junction bases outside the gene matches: 11. Germline V gene sequence: CDR1 MNHEY, CDR2 SMNVEV (reference sequence). CDR3 sequence: CASFAAGGPGTDTQYF. The CDR3 DNA sequence: TGTGCCAGCTTCGCAGCGGGAGGGCCTGGGACAGATACGCAGTATTTT.